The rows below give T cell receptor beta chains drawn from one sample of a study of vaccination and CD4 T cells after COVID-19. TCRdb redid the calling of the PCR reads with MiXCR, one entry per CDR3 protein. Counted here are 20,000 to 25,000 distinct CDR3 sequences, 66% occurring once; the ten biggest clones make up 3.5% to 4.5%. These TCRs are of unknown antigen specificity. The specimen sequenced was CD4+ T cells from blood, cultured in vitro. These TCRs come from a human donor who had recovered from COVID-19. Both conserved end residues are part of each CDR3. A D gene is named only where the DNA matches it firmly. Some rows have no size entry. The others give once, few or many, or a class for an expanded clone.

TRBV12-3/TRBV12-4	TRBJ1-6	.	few	TGTGCCAGCAGTTTGAGAGGGTCAGATAATTCACCCCTCCACTTT	CASSLRGSDNSPLHF
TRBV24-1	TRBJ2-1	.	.	TGTGCCACCAGTGATTTGGGGAGGAAAGGTATTGATGAGCAGTTCTTC	CATSDLGRKGIDEQFF
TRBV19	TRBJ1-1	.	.	TGTGCCAGTAGTATTACAGGGATGGTAGACACTGAAGCTTTCTTT	CASSITGMVDTEAFF
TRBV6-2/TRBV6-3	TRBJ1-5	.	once	TGTGCCAGCAGTCCAGATAATAGCAATCAGCCCCAGCATTTT	CASSPDNSNQPQHF
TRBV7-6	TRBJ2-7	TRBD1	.	TGTGCCAGCAGCCAACAGGGGAACTCCTACGAGCAGTACTTC	CASSQQGNSYEQYF
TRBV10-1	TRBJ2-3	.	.	TGCGCCAGCAGTGAGCGGGCTGGTTACCGAGATACGCAGTATTTT	CASSERAGYRDTQYF
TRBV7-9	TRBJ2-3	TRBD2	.	TGTGCCAGCAGCCAAATAGCGGGAGGAAGGACAGATACGCAGTATTTT	CASSQIAGGRTDTQYF
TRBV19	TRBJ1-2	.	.	TGTGCCAGTAGTCAACGAGCCGGAAGCTACACCTTC	CASSQRAGSYTF
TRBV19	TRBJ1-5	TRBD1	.	TGTGCCAGCAGCAGGGGGGAAGGGGTGAGCAATCAGCCCCAGCATTTT	CASSRGEGVSNQPQHF
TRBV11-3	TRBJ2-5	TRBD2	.	TGTGCCAGCAGCCCGCGACTAGCGGGGGGGGGTCAAGAGACCCAGTACTTC	CASSPRLAGGGQETQYF
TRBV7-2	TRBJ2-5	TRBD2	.	TGTGCCAGCAGCTTAGGGGGGACTAGCCGGGAGACCCAGTACTTC	CASSLGGTSRETQYF
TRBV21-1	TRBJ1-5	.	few	TGTGCCAGCACCGCGGGCAGGGGACAAAAGTATAGCAATCAGCCCCAGCATTTT	CASTAGRGQKYSNQPQHF
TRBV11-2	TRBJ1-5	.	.	TGTGCCAGCAGCCCCGGTTTTACCGACGGCAATCAGCCCCAGCATTTT	CASSPGFTDGNQPQHF
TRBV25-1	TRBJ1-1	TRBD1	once	TGTGCCAGCAGTGTAGCCAGGCAGGGGGCTGAAGCTTTCTTT	CASSVARQGAEAFF
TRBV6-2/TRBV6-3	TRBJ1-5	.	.	TGTGCCAGCAGGGAGGGAGACAGGCCCCAGCATTTT	CASREGDRPQHF
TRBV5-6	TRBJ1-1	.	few	TGTGCCAGCAGCTTGGGACTTATGAACACTGAAGCTTTCTTT	CASSLGLMNTEAFF
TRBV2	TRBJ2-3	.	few	TGTGCCAGCAGTGAAGATACGCAGTATTTT	CASSEDTQYF
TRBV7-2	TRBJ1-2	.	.	TGTGCCAGCAGCCCCCTGACAGAGTTCGGGTATGGCTACACCTTC	CASSPLTEFGYGYTF
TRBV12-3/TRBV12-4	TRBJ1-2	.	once	TGTGCCAGCAGTTTGTGGAGGGACTATGGCTACACCTTC	CASSLWRDYGYTF
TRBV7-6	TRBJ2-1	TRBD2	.	TGTGCCAGCAGCTTATCCGCTAGCGGATTCTACAATGAGCAGTTCTTC	CASSLSASGFYNEQFF
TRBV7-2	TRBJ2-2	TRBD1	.	TGTGCCAGCAGCTTAGAAGTGACAGGGGGCGCGGGCGGGGAGCTGTTTTTT	CASSLEVTGGAGGELFF
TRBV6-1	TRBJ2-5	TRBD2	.	TGTGCCAGCACTGCCGGGGGAATTAGCGGGGGAGCGACCCAGTACTTC	CASTAGGISGGATQYF
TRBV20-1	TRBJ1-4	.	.	TGCAGTGCTAGAGATCCGCTACAGGGTCCGGGAGAAAAACTGTTTTTT	CSARDPLQGPGEKLFF
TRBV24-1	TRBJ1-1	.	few	TGTGCCACCAGTGACGGGGACGGGAACACTGAAGCTTTCTTT	CATSDGDGNTEAFF
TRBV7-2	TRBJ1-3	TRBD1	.	TGTGCCAGCAGCTTCCGGGACAGTGGAAACACCATATATTTT	CASSFRDSGNTIYF
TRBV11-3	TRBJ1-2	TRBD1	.	TGTGCCAGCAGCTTCGGGACAGGGCAAGGCTACACCTTC	CASSFGTGQGYTF
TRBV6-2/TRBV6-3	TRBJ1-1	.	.	TGTGCCAGTAGGGCAGGGTTAATATTGTGGACTGAAGCTTTCTTT	CASRAGLILWTEAFF
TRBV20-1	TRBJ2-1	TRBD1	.	TGCAGTGCTAGGACAGGGGGCCTAGCGAAACGCGTTGAGCAGTTCTTC	CSARTGGLAKRVEQFF
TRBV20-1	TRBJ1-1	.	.	TGCAGTGGGGAGGACAGAGTCAACACTGAAGCTTTCTTT	CSGEDRVNTEAFF
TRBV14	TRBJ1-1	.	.	TGTGCCAGCAGCCAAGATCTAATAACTTGGGGCACTGAAGCTTTCTTT	CASSQDLITWGTEAFF
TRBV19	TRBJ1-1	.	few	TGTGCCAGTAGTACCGACTTATACACTGAAGCTTTCTTT	CASSTDLYTEAFF
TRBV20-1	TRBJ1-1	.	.	TGCAGTGCTAGAGGAGGACAGCAAGCTTTCTTT	CSARGGQQAFF
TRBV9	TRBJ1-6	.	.	TGTGCCAGCAGCGTAGTGCCAGGTGAATCACCCCTCCACTTT	CASSVVPGESPLHF
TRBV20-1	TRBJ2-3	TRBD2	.	TGCAGTGCTGAACCTGGACTAGCGGGCCCCGATACGCAGTATTTT	CSAEPGLAGPDTQYF
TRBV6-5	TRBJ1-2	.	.	TGTGCCAGCAGTTACTCGGGGTTAGCTAACTATGGCTACACCTTC	CASSYSGLANYGYTF
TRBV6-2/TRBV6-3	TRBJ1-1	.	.	TGTGCCAGCAGTTACGCCGGGGCAACTACTGAAGCTTTCTTT	CASSYAGATTEAFF
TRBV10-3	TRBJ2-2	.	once	TGTGCCATCAGTGAGTGGGGTAGCACCGGGGAGCTGTTTTTT	CAISEWGSTGELFF
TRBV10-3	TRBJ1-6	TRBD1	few	TGTGCCATCAGTGACCCCGGGACAGGGAGATCACCCCTCCACTTT	CAISDPGTGRSPLHF
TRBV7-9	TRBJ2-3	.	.	TGTTTCGCTGGGTTCGCTAGCACAGATACGCAGTATTTT	CFAGFASTDTQYF
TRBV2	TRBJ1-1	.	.	TGTGCCGGGCAAGCGAACACTGAAGCTTTCTTT	CAGQANTEAFF
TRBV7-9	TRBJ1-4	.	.	TGTGCCAGCAGCTTAGCCCCCCATGCAACTAATGAAAAACTGTTTTTT	CASSLAPHATNEKLFF
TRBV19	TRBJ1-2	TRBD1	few	TGTGCCAGTAATAAGGACAGGGTGGTCCATGGCTACACCTTC	CASNKDRVVHGYTF
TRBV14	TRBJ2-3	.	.	TGTGCCAGCAGCCAAGATGCCGGGAGTACAGATACGCAGTATTTT	CASSQDAGSTDTQYF
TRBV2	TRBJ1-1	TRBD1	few	TGTGCCAGCACCCCGGGACAGGGGAACACTGAAGCTTTCTTT	CASTPGQGNTEAFF
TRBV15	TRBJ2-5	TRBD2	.	TGTGCCACCAGCCCTCTAGCGGGAGGTTCAGGAGAGACCCAGTACTTC	CATSPLAGGSGETQYF
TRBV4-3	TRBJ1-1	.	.	TGCGCCAGCAGCCAAGTTGCTCAGGGTAACACTGAAGCTTTCTTT	CASSQVAQGNTEAFF